These 5 T cell receptor beta chains share one sample of origin, sequenced in a study of cytomegalovirus exposure and HLA in healthy donors. The PCR used 60 Vbeta and 13 Jbeta primers. Profiled with immunoSEQ multiplex PCR; TCRdb holds only in-frame clones, not every one. The table includes over 75,000 clones, approximately 84% detected once. The source material was PBMCs. Source of these receptors: a young woman in good health and CMV-seropositive.

In the case of this clone: The germline gene is not matched at one end of the junction; a read error may be the cause. The chain carries TRBV4-1 and TRBJ2-2; possible D gene TRBD2, 7 bases. Germline values: CDR1 MGHRA, CDR2 YSYEKL. The CDR3 length is 16 residues. CDR3: CASRQGGDRSAGELFF. The CDR3 nucleotides read TGCGCCAGCAGACAAGGGGGGGATCGGTCGGCCGGGGAGCTGTTTTTT.

CDR3 nucleotide sequence: TGCGCCAGCAGCCCAAGGGAGCGGGAGTGGGTTGAGACCCAGTACTTC. Encoded protein: CASSPREREWVETQYF. The chain employs TRBV4-1 and TRBJ2-5, with 8 bases aligning to TRBD2. V dropped 4 bases and J dropped 5; count of bases not matched to a gene: 12. Germline V gives CDR1 MGHRA, CDR2 YSYEKL. CDR3 length: 16 residues.

The chain recombines TRBV5-1 with TRBJ2-7, with D possibly TRBD2 on 5 matching bases. The CDR3 extends over 16 amino acids. The ends were cut back, 0 bases at V and 0 bases at J, with 13 bases in the middle. Germline loops: CDR1 SGHRS, CDR2 YFSETQ. The CDR3 nucleotides read TGCGCCAGCAGCTTGGATGGCCGACGGGGCTCCTACGAGCAGTACTTC. Protein sequence: CASSLDGRRGSYEQYF.

The chain links TRBV6-1 to TRBJ1-1; D remains unclear. Germline V CDR1 and CDR2: MNHNS, SASEGT. CDR3 length: 15 amino acids. The V gene lost 6 bases and the J gene lost 7 bases, with 21 bases spanning the gap. The DNA of the CDR3 is TGTGCCAGCAGAGAGTTACTAACGGAGTCTAATGAAGCTTTCTTT. It specifies CASRELLTESNEAFF.

The rearrangement joins TRBV30 to TRBJ2-1; possible D gene TRBD1, 6 bases. V was cut by 1 base and J by 2 bases, with 6 bases left in between. CDR3 size: 13 residues. Germline CDR1 GTSNPN, CDR2 SVGIG (reference sequence). The CDR3 bases are TGTGCCTGGAGTGAGGGGGCCTACAATGAGCAGTTCTTC. It translates to CAWSEGAYNEQFF.